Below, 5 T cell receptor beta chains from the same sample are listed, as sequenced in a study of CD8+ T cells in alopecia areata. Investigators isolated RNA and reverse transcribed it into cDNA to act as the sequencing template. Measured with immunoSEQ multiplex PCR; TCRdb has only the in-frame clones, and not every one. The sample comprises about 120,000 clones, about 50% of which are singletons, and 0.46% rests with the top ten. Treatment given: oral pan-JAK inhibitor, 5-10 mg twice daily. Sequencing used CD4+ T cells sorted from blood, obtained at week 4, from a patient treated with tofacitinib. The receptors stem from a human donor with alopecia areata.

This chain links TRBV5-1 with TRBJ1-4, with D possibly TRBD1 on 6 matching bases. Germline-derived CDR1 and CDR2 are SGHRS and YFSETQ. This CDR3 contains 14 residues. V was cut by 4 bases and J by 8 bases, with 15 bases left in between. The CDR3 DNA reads TGCGCCAGCAGCCCCTCGGGACAAGGAGAAAAACTGTTTTTT. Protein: CASSPSGQGEKLFF. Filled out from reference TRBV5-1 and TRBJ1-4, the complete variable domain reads KAGVTQTPRYLIKTRGQQVTLSCSPISGHRSVSWYQQTPGQGLQFLFEYFSETQRNKGNFPGRFSGRQFSNSRSEMNVSTLELGDSALYLCASSPSGQGEKLFFGSGTQLSVL.

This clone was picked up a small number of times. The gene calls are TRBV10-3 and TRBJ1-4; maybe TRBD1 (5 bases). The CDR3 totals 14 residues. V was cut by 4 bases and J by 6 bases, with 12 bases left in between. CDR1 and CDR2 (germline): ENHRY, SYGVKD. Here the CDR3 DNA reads TGTGCCATCAGTGCCGTGGGGCCTGATGAAAAACTGTTTTTT. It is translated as CAISAVGPDEKLFF.

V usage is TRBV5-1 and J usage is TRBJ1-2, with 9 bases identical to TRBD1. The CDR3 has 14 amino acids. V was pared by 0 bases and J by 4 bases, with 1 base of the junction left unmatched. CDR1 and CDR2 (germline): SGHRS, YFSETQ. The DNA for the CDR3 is TGCGCCAGCAGCTTGGGGGACAGGGCCTATGGCTACACCTTC. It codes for CASSLGDRAYGYTF.

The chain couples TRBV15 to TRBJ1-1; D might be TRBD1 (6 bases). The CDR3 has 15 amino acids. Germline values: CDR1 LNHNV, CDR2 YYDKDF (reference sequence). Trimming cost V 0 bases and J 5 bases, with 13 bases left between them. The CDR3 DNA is TGTGCCACCAGCAGAGAGGGTCAGGGGTGGACTGAAGCTTTCTTT. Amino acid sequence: CATSREGQGWTEAFF.

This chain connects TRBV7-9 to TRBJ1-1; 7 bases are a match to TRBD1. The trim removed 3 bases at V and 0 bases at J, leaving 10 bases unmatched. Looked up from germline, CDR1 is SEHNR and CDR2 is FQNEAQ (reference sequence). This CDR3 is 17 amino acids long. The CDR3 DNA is TGTGCCAGCAGCTTTAGAAAGGGGGCAGGGGTGAACACTGAAGCTTTCTTT. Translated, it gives CASSFRKGAGVNTEAFF.